The rows below give T cell receptor beta chains drawn from one sample of a study of blood T cell repertoires in COVID-19. Here immunoSEQ multiplex PCR was the method, and the copy in TCRdb shows in-frame clones only, minus some. This table has under 200,000 clones, about 90% appearing once. The material sequenced was PBMCs or T cells enriched from blood (not recorded which). The receptors were sampled from a woman aged 50 to 60 who had recovered from COVID-19. The CDR3 runs from the conserved cysteine through the conserved F or W. D genes are given only for firm matches. Rows may omit the clone size; those that give it use once, few, many or a size class.

d_call: TRBD1; v_call: TRBV5-1; clone_size: NA; j_call: TRBJ1-2; cdr3_aa: CASSSTGGAYGYTF; cdr3_nt: TGCGCCAGCAGCTCAACAGGGGGAGCCTATGGCTACACCTTC
d_call: NA; v_call: TRBV10-3; clone_size: NA; j_call: TRBJ2-7; cdr3_aa: CAISEVPNYEQYF; cdr3_nt: TGTGCCATCAGTGAGGTCCCAAACTACGAGCAGTACTTC
d_call: NA; v_call: TRBV5-6; clone_size: NA; j_call: TRBJ2-7; cdr3_aa: CASSDLWQGYEQYF; cdr3_nt: TGTGCCAGCAGCGATCTATGGCAGGGTTACGAGCAGTACTTC
d_call: TRBD1; v_call: TRBV5-1; clone_size: NA; j_call: TRBJ2-2; cdr3_aa: CASSLGPGTGEAGELFF; cdr3_nt: TGCGCCAGCAGCTTGGGTCCTGGGACAGGGGAGGCCGGGGAGCTGTTTTTT
d_call: NA; v_call: TRBV4-3; clone_size: NA; j_call: TRBJ2-7; cdr3_aa: CASSQDRAGRWEQYF; cdr3_nt: TGCGCCAGCAGCCAAGATCGGGCAGGGCGCTGGGAGCAGTACTTC
d_call: TRBD2; v_call: TRBV7-6; clone_size: NA; j_call: TRBJ2-2; cdr3_aa: CASSKNRDYGPGELFF; cdr3_nt: TGTGCCAGCAGTAAAAACCGGGACTACGGGCCCGGGGAGCTGTTTTTT
d_call: NA; v_call: TRBV11-2; clone_size: NA; j_call: TRBJ1-5; cdr3_aa: CASSLAGSNQPQHF; cdr3_nt: TGTGCCAGCAGCTTAGCCGGGAGCAATCAGCCCCAGCATTTT
d_call: NA; v_call: TRBV7-6; clone_size: NA; j_call: TRBJ1-6; cdr3_aa: CASSRQNALNNSPLHF; cdr3_nt: TGTGCCAGCAGCCGACAGAACGCATTGAATAATTCACCCCTCCACTTT
d_call: TRBD1; v_call: TRBV14; clone_size: NA; j_call: TRBJ2-2; cdr3_aa: CASSQAGTGGTGELFF; cdr3_nt: TGTGCCAGCAGCCAAGCCGGGACAGGGGGCACCGGGGAGCTGTTTTTT
d_call: TRBD2; v_call: TRBV6-5; clone_size: once; j_call: TRBJ2-3; cdr3_aa: CASRSLAGAQDTQYF; cdr3_nt: TGTGCCAGCCGGTCACTAGCGGGAGCTCAAGATACGCAGTATTTT
d_call: NA; v_call: TRBV28; clone_size: NA; j_call: TRBJ1-4; cdr3_aa: CASSFYGVANEKLFF; cdr3_nt: TGTGCCAGCAGTTTCTACGGAGTAGCTAATGAAAAACTGTTTTTT
d_call: NA; v_call: TRBV6-6; clone_size: NA; j_call: TRBJ1-1; cdr3_aa: CASSYSQWAFF; cdr3_nt: TGTGCCAGCAGTTACTCCCAGTGGGCTTTCTTT
d_call: TRBD2; v_call: TRBV18; clone_size: NA; j_call: TRBJ2-3; cdr3_aa: CASSQPGLAGVDTQYF; cdr3_nt: TGTGCCAGCTCACAACCCGGACTAGCGGGAGTAGATACGCAGTATTTT
d_call: NA; v_call: TRBV5-1; clone_size: few; j_call: TRBJ1-4; cdr3_aa: CASSQGLVNEKLFF; cdr3_nt: TGCGCCAGCTCACAGGGATTGGTTAATGAAAAACTGTTTTTT
d_call: TRBD1; v_call: TRBV5-5; clone_size: NA; j_call: TRBJ1-2; cdr3_aa: CASSGTTGGEGYTF; cdr3_nt: TGTGCCAGCAGCGGTACTACAGGGGGCGAGGGCTACACCTTC
d_call: NA; v_call: TRBV6-2/TRBV6-3; clone_size: NA; j_call: TRBJ1-5; cdr3_aa: CASSYGGSRNQPQHF; cdr3_nt: TGTGCCAGCAGTTACGGGGGGTCCCGCAATCAGCCCCAGCATTTT
d_call: NA; v_call: TRBV28; clone_size: NA; j_call: TRBJ2-7; cdr3_aa: CAGSGGNSYEQYF; cdr3_nt: TGTGCCGGGTCTGGCGGCAACTCCTACGAGCAGTACTTC
d_call: TRBD1; v_call: TRBV4-1; clone_size: NA; j_call: TRBJ1-5; cdr3_aa: CASSHAGQGVIQPQHF; cdr3_nt: TGCGCCAGCAGCCACGCGGGACAGGGGGTTATTCAGCCCCAGCATTTT
d_call: TRBD1; v_call: TRBV5-5; clone_size: NA; j_call: TRBJ1-4; cdr3_aa: CASSLQGGNEKLFF; cdr3_nt: TGTGCCAGCAGCCTACAGGGGGGTAATGAAAAACTGTTTTTT
d_call: TRBD1; v_call: TRBV27; clone_size: once; j_call: TRBJ1-2; cdr3_aa: CASAPGQGIRNYGYTF; cdr3_nt: TGTGCCAGCGCACCGGGACAGGGCATAAGGAACTATGGCTACACCTTC
d_call: TRBD1; v_call: TRBV2; clone_size: NA; j_call: TRBJ1-2; cdr3_aa: CASSPGTGKGYTF; cdr3_nt: TGTGCCAGCAGTCCCGGGACAGGGAAGGGCTACACCTTC
d_call: TRBD1; v_call: TRBV5-1; clone_size: NA; j_call: TRBJ2-7; cdr3_aa: CASSDPTGYTSYEQYF; cdr3_nt: TGCGCCAGCAGCGATCCGACAGGGTATACCTCCTACGAGCAGTACTTC
d_call: TRBD1; v_call: TRBV10-1; clone_size: NA; j_call: TRBJ1-3; cdr3_aa: CASSPGTAGNTIYF; cdr3_nt: TGCGCCAGCAGTCCAGGGACAGCTGGAAACACCATATATTTT